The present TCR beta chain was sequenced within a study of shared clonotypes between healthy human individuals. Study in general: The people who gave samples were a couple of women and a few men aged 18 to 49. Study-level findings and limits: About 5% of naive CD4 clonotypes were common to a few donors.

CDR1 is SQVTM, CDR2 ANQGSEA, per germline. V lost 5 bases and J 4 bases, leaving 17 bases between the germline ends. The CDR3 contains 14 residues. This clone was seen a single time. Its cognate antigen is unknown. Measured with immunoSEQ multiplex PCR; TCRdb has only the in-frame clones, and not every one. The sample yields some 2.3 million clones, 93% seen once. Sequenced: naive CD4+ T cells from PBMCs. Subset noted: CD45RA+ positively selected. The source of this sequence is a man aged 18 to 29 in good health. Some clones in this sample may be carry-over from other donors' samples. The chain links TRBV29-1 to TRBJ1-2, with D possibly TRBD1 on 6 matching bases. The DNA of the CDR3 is TGCAGCGTTCCCGTGGGGGGGCGAACCTATGGCTACACCTTC. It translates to CSVPVGGRTYGYTF.